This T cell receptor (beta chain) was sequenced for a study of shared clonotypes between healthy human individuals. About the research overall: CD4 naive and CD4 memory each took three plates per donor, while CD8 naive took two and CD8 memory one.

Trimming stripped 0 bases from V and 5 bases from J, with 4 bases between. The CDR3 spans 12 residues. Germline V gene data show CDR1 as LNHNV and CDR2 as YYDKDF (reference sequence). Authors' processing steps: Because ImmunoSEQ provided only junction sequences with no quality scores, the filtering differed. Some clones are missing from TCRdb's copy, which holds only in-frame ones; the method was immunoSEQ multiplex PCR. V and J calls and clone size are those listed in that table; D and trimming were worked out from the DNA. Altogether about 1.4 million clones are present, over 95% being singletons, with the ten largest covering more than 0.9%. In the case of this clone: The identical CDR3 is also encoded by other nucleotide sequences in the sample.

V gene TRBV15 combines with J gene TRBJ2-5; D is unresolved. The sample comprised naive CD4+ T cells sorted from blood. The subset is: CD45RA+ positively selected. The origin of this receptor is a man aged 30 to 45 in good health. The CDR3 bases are TGTGCCACCAGCAGAGACAGGGAGACCCAGTACTTC. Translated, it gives CATSRDRETQYF.